What follows describes a single T cell receptor (beta chain). The germline V gene encodes CDR1 SGHTA and CDR2 FQGTGA. V was clipped by 5 bases and J by 0 bases; unmatched bases: 3. The CDR3 length is 15 residues. This record comes from a study of blood T cell repertoires in COVID-19. Study at large: Material from acute and convalescent COVID-19 was sourced from the United States, Italy and Spain. PBMCs, B-cell-depleted T cells, or T cells were the source of the cDNA or gDNA that made up the material.

Per the original data handling: Estimated nucleated cell counts came from reference gene primer amplification. Sequencing was performed with immunoSEQ multiplex PCR; in TCRdb, only in-frame clones are kept and a portion is missing. V, J and clone size are taken as reported in that table, and D and trimming were inferred from the DNA itself. The sample carries hundreds of thousands of clones, 65% to 90% recorded once. The sequenced sample consisted of peripheral blood. The V and J genes are TRBV7-3 and TRBJ2-3, with 9 positions matching TRBD2. The sequence came from a man over 45 with active or convalescent COVID-19. The CDR3 loop reads CASSPTSGSTDTQYF. The DNA of the CDR3 is TGTGCCAGCAGCCCGACTAGCGGTAGCACAGATACGCAGTATTTT. The variable domain in full, with the rest retrieved from reference TRBV7-3 and TRBJ2-3, is GAGVSQTPSNKVTEKGKYVELRCDPISGHTALYWYRQSLGQGPEFLIYFQGTGAADDSGLPNDRFFAVRPEGSVSTLKIQRTERGDSAVYLCASSPTSGSTDTQYFGPGTRLTVL.